One T cell receptor (beta chain) is described in this entry. The entry originates in a study of technical replicates of blood from a handful of donors. TCRdb's table, derived via immunoSEQ multiplex PCR, lists solely in-frame clones and lacks some. The sample has some 66,000 clones; more than 95% are singletons. The CDR3 runs 13 residues. The ends lost 5 bases at V and 9 bases at J; junction bases unmatched: 5. The germline gives CDR1 SGHTS, CDR2 YDEGEE. The genes are TRBV5-8 and TRBJ1-6; 7 bases match TRBD1. The sequence was collected from a human donor in good health. The sequenced material came from T cells isolated from PBMCs. The CDR3 sequence: CASRRTGVSPLHF. CDR3 nucleotide sequence: TGTGCCAGCAGGCGAACAGGGGTTTCACCCCTCCACTTT.